These T cell receptor beta chains were read from a single sample in a study of blood T cell repertoires in COVID-19. The protocol was immunoSEQ multiplex PCR, while the TCRdb copy is restricted to in-frame clones and leaves out a portion. The table includes about 110,000 clones, 84% detected once. The specimen was peripheral blood. The receptor set was obtained from an elderly woman with active or convalescent COVID-19. CDR3s include the opening cysteine and the closing phenylalanine or tryptophan. A D gene is named only where the DNA matches it firmly. Where a row states a size, it is once, few, many or the class of an expanded clone; other rows omit it.

CASSPEHYEQYF,TGTGCCAGCTCTCCCGAACATTACGAGCAGTACTTC,-,TRBV18,-,TRBJ2-7
CAGGRDYNEQFF,TGCGCCGGTGGGCGGGACTACAATGAGCAGTTCTTC,-,TRBV5-1,-,TRBJ2-1
CASRVQGTSPLHF,TGTGCCAGCAGGGTTCAGGGGACTTCACCCCTCCACTTT,-,TRBV27,-,TRBJ1-6
CASSPGDNQETQYF,TGTGCCAGCAGTCCCGGGGACAACCAAGAGACCCAGTACTTC,-,TRBV28,-,TRBJ2-5
CASSPDANTIYF,TGTGCCAGCAGCCCCGATGCGAACACCATATATTTT,-,TRBV3-1/TRBV3-2,few,TRBJ1-3
CASSPLGQGKTGELFF,TGTGCCAGCAGCCCTTTGGGACAGGGAAAAACCGGGGAGCTGTTTTTT,TRBD1,TRBV5-6,-,TRBJ2-2
CASGDTSLGNEQFF,TGTGCCTCCGGGGATACTAGCCTTGGTAATGAGCAGTTCTTC,-,TRBV19,-,TRBJ2-1
CAIRGSGYEQYF,TGTGCCATCAGGGGTAGCGGCTACGAGCAGTACTTC,-,TRBV10-3,once,TRBJ2-7
CASSRTGSRDNQPQHF,TGTGCCAGTAGTCGGACAGGGAGTCGCGACAATCAGCCCCAGCATTTT,TRBD1,TRBV19,-,TRBJ1-5
CASSHSDGLAKGELFF,TGCGCCAGCAGCCACTCAGACGGGCTAGCAAAAGGGGAGCTGTTTTTT,-,TRBV5-1,-,TRBJ2-2
CATSRRGGNEQFF,TGTGCCACCAGCAGGAGAGGGGGCAATGAGCAGTTCTTC,-,TRBV15,-,TRBJ2-1
CSVDGTSGRTDTQYF,TGCAGCGTTGACGGGACTAGCGGGAGGACAGATACGCAGTATTTT,TRBD2,TRBV29-1,-,TRBJ2-3
CASNSGDSNQPQHF,TGTGCCAGCAACTCGGGGGATAGCAATCAGCCCCAGCATTTT,-,TRBV9,-,TRBJ1-5